These 18 T cell receptor beta chains were sequenced from one sample in a study of blood T cells in healthy people across ages. Primers used in a second PCR of roughly 7 to 12 cycles were a sample-barcoded 5' primer and a J-beta primer mix. TCRdb called the 5' RACE reads again in MiXCR, with one record for every CDR3 protein. This sample has hundreds of thousands of distinct CDR3 sequences, with around 43% found just once. Input material: blood. The receptors originated from a man in his sixties in good health.

CDR3 amino acids: CASRPTSGGYNEQYF. The CDR3 DNA is TGTGCCAGTAGACCGACTAGCGGGGGATACAATGAGCAGTACTTC. The gene calls are TRBV19 and TRBJ2-1, with 12 bases lining up with TRBD2. The end of the DNA is better explained by TRBJ2-7, so the J call may be wrong. Germline V gene lookup returns CDR1 LNHDA and CDR2 SQIVND (reference sequence). The CDR3 runs 15 residues.

The V call is TRBV6-5, the J call TRBJ2-7; perhaps TRBD1 as D (8 bases). V was cut by 1 base and J by 7 bases, with 14 bases left in between. CDR3 length: 14 amino acids. Germline CDR1 reads MNHEY; CDR2 reads SVGAGI. Here the CDR3 reads CASSYYRGRGEQYF. The DNA for the CDR3 is TGTGCCAGCAGTTACTACAGGGGGAGGGGGGAGCAGTACTTC.

The rearrangement links TRBV6-1 to TRBJ2-5; 14 bases are shared with TRBD2. The ends lost 8 bases at V and 2 bases at J; junction bases unmatched: 7. Germline loops: CDR1 MNHNS, CDR2 SASEGT. The CDR3 sequence is 16 residues long. The DNA of the CDR3 is TGTGCCAGCCTTGGGACTAGCGGGGGCCGGCAAGAGACCCAGTACTTC. Protein sequence: CASLGTSGGRQETQYF.

This clonotype was counted a few times. This rearrangement joins TRBV3-1 to TRBJ2-7, with 7 positions matching TRBD2. The CDR3 loop spans 17 amino acids. In germline, CDR1 is LGHDT, CDR2 YNNKEL (reference sequence). The V segment lost 2 bases and the J segment 0 bases; nucleotides outside the gene matches: 10. CDR3 DNA sequence: TGTGCCAGCAGCCAAAAGCTTCTAGCGGACTCCTCCTACGAGCAGTACTTC. Its translation: CASSQKLLADSSYEQYF.

This clonotype was detected only a few times. The DNA of the CDR3 is TGTGCCAGCTCACCACGCGGGGGAGATTACAATGAGCAGTTCTTC. Amino acid sequence: CASSPRGGDYNEQFF. The chain combines TRBV18 with TRBJ2-1, with 7 bases identical to TRBD2. There are 15 residues in the CDR3. The germline CDR1 and CDR2 sequences are KGHSH and LQKENI. J gave up 4 bases and V 1 base, and 4 bases lay outside the gene matches.

The chain employs TRBV6-1 and TRBJ1-6; 7 bases are a match to TRBD1. Germline V gene data show CDR1 as MNHNS and CDR2 as SASEGT. V was clipped by 3 bases and J by 11 bases; unmatched bases: 7. The CDR3 is made up of 14 amino acids. The DNA of the CDR3 is TGTGCCAGCAGTGAGGGACAGATCAGGGCACCCCTCCACTTT. Residues: CASSEGQIRAPLHF.

This clonotype was observed a handful of times. The chain joins TRBV20-1 to TRBJ2-5, with 7 positions matching TRBD2. The CDR3 totals 17 residues. After removal of 5 bases from V and 0 bases from J, the junction contained 15 bases not matched to a gene. Germline V gene data show CDR1 as DFQATT and CDR2 as SNEGSKA (reference sequence). CDR3 nucleotides: TGCAGTGCTGGAGGGGTCGTAACGGGGGGATACCAAGAGACCCAGTACTTC. Translated: CSAGGVVTGGYQETQYF.

The chain carries TRBV15 and TRBJ2-5; D is uncertain. Trimming removed 1 base from V and 4 bases from J, with 10 bases in between. This CDR3 comprises 14 residues. Looked up from germline, CDR1 is LNHNV and CDR2 is YYDKDF (reference sequence). The DNA of the CDR3 is TGTGCCACCAGCAGAGTTGGTTTCCCAGAGACCCAGTACTTC. Translation: CATSRVGFPETQYF.

The chain joins TRBV7-2 to TRBJ2-7; 9 nucleotides align to TRBD2. The CDR3 is made up of 16 amino acids. V was pared by 3 bases and J by 2 bases, with 8 bases of the junction left unmatched. Germline values: CDR1 SGHTA, CDR2 FQGNSA. This CDR3 is CASSFSSGVGTYEQYF. CDR3 nucleotide sequence: TGTGCCAGCAGCTTTTCTAGCGGGGTGGGCACCTACGAGCAGTACTTC.

To note about this clonotype: The junction and the germline gene differ at one end; a read error may be behind it. The genes are TRBV5-8 and TRBJ2-4, with 8 bases that match TRBD1. The last part of the DNA fits TRBJ2-7 better; the J call may be wrong. This CDR3 comprises 13 residues. Per germline, CDR1 SGHTS and CDR2 YDEGEE. CDR3 region: CVSSLQGAYEQYF. In DNA, the CDR3 is TGTGTCAGCAGCTTGCAGGGGGCTTACGAGCAGTACTTC.

This clonotype was observed a few times. The rearrangement joins TRBV20-1 to TRBJ1-5; no clear D. The CDR3 contains 15 residues. V shed 0 bases and J shed 3 bases, with 12 bases lying between them. The V gene's germline CDR1 is DFQATT and CDR2 SNEGSKA (reference sequence). The DNA of the CDR3 is TGCAGTGCTAGAGATGGGGTTTGGGACAATCAGCCCCAGCATTTT. Its translation: CSARDGVWDNQPQHF.

Regarding this clonotype: At one end the junction does not follow the germline gene, possibly because of a read error. The chain combines TRBV12-3 or TRBV12-4 with TRBJ1-2, with no clear D. CDR3 length equals 13 residues. The CDR3 region is CASSIADNYGYTF. The CDR3 bases are TGTGCCAGCAGTATAGCAGACAACTATGGCTACACCTTC.

Here the CDR3 DNA reads TGTGCCAGCAGCAACGGACTAGCGGCTGGTGAGCAGTTCTTC. Translating it yields CASSNGLAAGEQFF. The chain joins TRBV12-3 or TRBV12-4 to TRBJ2-1; 10 nucleotides align to TRBD2. This CDR3 has 14 amino acids. Trimming cost V 6 bases and J 9 bases; bases outside gene matches: 8.

This clonotype was detected a few times. J is TRBJ2-3 and V is TRBV20-1; 8 bases are a match to TRBD2. Germline-derived CDR1 and CDR2 are DFQATT and SNEGSKA (reference sequence). The CDR3 consists of 13 residues. J was trimmed by 4 bases and V by 7 bases; bases with no gene match: 7. CDR3 DNA sequence: TGCAGTGTGGCCGGGACTAGTCCAGATACGCAGTATTTT. As protein: CSVAGTSPDTQYF.

The V call is TRBV12-3 or TRBV12-4, the J call TRBJ1-2; D is undetermined. The length of the CDR3 is 14 residues. Trimming shortened V by 2 bases and J by 8 bases, and 15 bases separated the two germline ends. As DNA, the CDR3 is TGTGCCAGCAGTTTACTCTCGGGCCGAGTCGGCTACACCTTC. It specifies CASSLLSGRVGYTF.

Of note for this clonotype: A junction end diverges from the germline sequence, so it may reflect a read error. The chain has TRBV18 and TRBJ2-6; 9 bases are shared with TRBD1. The germline V gene has CDR1 KGHSH and CDR2 LQKENI. The CDR3 runs 18 residues. CDR3 bases: TGTGCCAGCTCACCGCAAAAGGGACAGGGCTCTGGGGCCAACGTCCCGACTTTC. Protein: CASSPQKGQGSGANVPTF.

The chain combines TRBV18 with TRBJ2-3; D ambiguous. Germline CDR1 reads KGHSH; CDR2 reads LQKENI. There are 16 residues in the CDR3. Trimming pared 5 bases from V and 6 bases from J, leaving 21 bases between. CDR3 loop: CASSLIAAAEADTQYF. The DNA of the CDR3 is TGTGCCAGCTCATTAATCGCCGCAGCCGAGGCGGATACGCAGTATTTT.

This clonotype was counted between two and nine times. The chain has TRBV20-1 and TRBJ2-5; D remains ambiguous. The CDR3 sequence is 13 residues long. V dropped 0 bases and J dropped 6 bases, with 11 bases sitting between them. Germline values: CDR1 DFQATT, CDR2 SNEGSKA (reference sequence). The CDR3 is CSARESWKKTQYF. The CDR3, as DNA: TGCAGTGCTAGAGAAAGCTGGAAAAAGACCCAGTACTTC.